This T cell receptor beta chain was profiled in a study of cytomegalovirus exposure and HLA in healthy donors. Overall study results and limits: A later analysis linked 15,000 to 20,000 TCR beta sequences to HLA alleles at 0.05 false discovery rate.

Concerning this clone: Its antigen is currently unknown.

PCR employed 60 Vbeta and 13 Jbeta primers. Sequencing used immunoSEQ multiplex PCR; TCRdb keeps in-frame clones, though not all of them. The sample carries about 160,000 clones, 60% to 80% recorded once. The sample consisted of PBMCs. The sequence was obtained from a man aged 55 to 69 in good health and CMV-seronegative.

The CDR3 DNA reads TGTGCCAGCAGTTCGACAGGATATGGCTACACCTTC. This codes for CASSSTGYGYTF. V usage is TRBV28 and J usage is TRBJ1-2, with D perhaps matching TRBD1 (6 bases). The CDR3 loop spans 12 amino acids. The V end was cut by 4 bases, the J end by 5 bases, with 8 bases between. The germline CDR1 and CDR2 sequences are MDHEN and SYDVKM.